A selection of T cell receptor beta chains follows, all from one sample in a study of blood T cell repertoires in COVID-19. The table came from immunoSEQ multiplex PCR; TCRdb's copy has only in-frame clones and leaves some out. Among over 130,000 clones listed, 60% to 80% were seen once. The sample consisted of peripheral blood. These receptors all stem from a woman aged 45-59 years with active or convalescent COVID-19. CDR3s include the opening cysteine and the closing phenylalanine or tryptophan. The order of the fields is V gene, D gene, CDR3 protein. D genes are given only for firm matches.

>TRBV7-2|TRBD1
CASSPQKGATNEKLFF
>TRBV3-1/TRBV3-2|NA
CASTSLNTGELFF
>TRBV5-1|NA
CASSLAGGTTNEKLFF
>TRBV6-5|TRBD1
CASKGQGREKLFF
>TRBV2|TRBD1
CASSKQRGLGTF
>TRBV6-5|NA
CASRPDRYSNQPQHF
>TRBV7-9|NA
CASSHQVSSGANVLTF
>TRBV19|NA
CASSADRAGGYGYTF
>TRBV21-1|NA
CASSFPQGPSSYNEQFF
>TRBV28|TRBD2
CASSRTGLAANTGELFF
>TRBV14|NA
CASSQGRLMNTEAFF
>TRBV18|TRBD2
CATQLLAGRTDTQYF
>TRBV15|NA
CATGIARDKANQPQHF
>TRBV7-2|TRBD1
CASSSRQGGTQYF
>TRBV5-5|TRBD1
CASSRDRGYGYTF
>TRBV6-2/TRBV6-3|NA
CASSLQGYEQYF
>TRBV5-1|TRBD1
CASSLVGTGRDNTQYF
>TRBV7-2|NA
CASSPNPGKETQYF
>TRBV13|NA
CASSSRQASGTDTQYF
>TRBV28|NA
CASSVPQGMNTGELFF
>TRBV15|NA
CATSRDGGSTEAFF
>TRBV30|NA
CAWRRDREAFF
>TRBV2|NA
CASTGQTRTDTQYF
>TRBV7-8|NA
CASSLWRGIQSTDTQYF
>TRBV7-2|TRBD2
CASSLVAGGQYNEQFF
>TRBV2|NA
CASQREGGKNSPLHF
>TRBV6-2/TRBV6-3|TRBD1
CASSYGQGAGGYTF
>TRBV21-1|NA
CASSKAPRLNSPLHF
>TRBV5-1|TRBD1
CASSLGPQGNTIYF
>TRBV3-1/TRBV3-2|TRBD1
CASSQDGCDRGGTQYF
>TRBV5-1|TRBD1
CASSLGNRGTYEQYF
>TRBV12-5|NA
CASGLAPGFLTGELFF
>TRBV12-3/TRBV12-4|NA
CASSFDRSYGYTF
>TRBV27|TRBD2
CASRRLAESTDTQYF
>TRBV6-5|TRBD1
CASSRTGLTDTQYF
>TRBV5-1|TRBD1
CASAQGDNQPQHF
>TRBV19|NA
CASSRPQAEAFF
>TRBV10-3|NA
CATAGWDHLTNQPQHF
>TRBV11-3|TRBD1
CASSISGTGTYEQYF
>TRBV9|NA
CASSDRANTGELFF
>TRBV19|TRBD2
CASSVSGGVYNEQFF
>TRBV20-1|TRBD2
CSASWLAASTDTQYF
>TRBV6-2/TRBV6-3|NA
CASSPDVAGTHDTGELFF
>TRBV7-2|TRBD2
CASSSRTSGRQTQYF
>TRBV5-6|NA
CASSLDRYEQYF
>TRBV4-3|NA
CASSQDRDTLNEQFF
>TRBV7-2|TRBD1
CASSYQRQGTMNTEAFF
>TRBV7-9|NA
CASSSAGGDEKLFF
>TRBV10-2|TRBD1
CASLTGGNTEAFF
>TRBV28|NA
CASSHPGGDYGYTF
>TRBV6-2/TRBV6-3|TRBD1
CASSYSGDRGHSTGELFF
>TRBV18|NA
CASSPRTDTEAFF
>TRBV12-3/TRBV12-4|NA
CASSTRGAQYF
>TRBV4-2|NA
CASSPGLQQETQYF
>TRBV6-5|TRBD2
CATSSGGAGETQYF